One sample yielded the 23 T cell receptor beta chains listed below, sequenced in a study of blood T cell repertoires in COVID-19. Assay: immunoSEQ multiplex PCR; the TCRdb copy retains only in-frame clones and omits some. The repertoire consists of around 150,000 clones, with over 80% occurring once and the leading ten covering around 9.5%. The sample was peripheral blood. The origin of the receptors is a man under 40 with COVID-19, enrolled during active disease.

V usage is TRBV5-1 and J usage is TRBJ2-2; TRBD2 matches at 7 bases. CDR1 and CDR2 (germline): SGHRS, YFSETQ. The length of the CDR3 is 18 residues. V was pared by 2 bases and J by 5 bases, with 15 bases of the junction left unmatched. The CDR3 loop reads CASSLGNRGGSMTGELFF. As DNA, the CDR3 is TGCGCCAGCAGCTTAGGAAATCGGGGCGGGAGTATGACCGGGGAGCTGTTTTTT.

The V gene is TRBV4-1, the J gene TRBJ2-7; 9 bases agree with TRBD1. Germline values: CDR1 MGHRA, CDR2 YSYEKL. CDR3 size: 14 residues. V lost 5 bases, J lost 2 bases, and 4 bases stayed unmatched. The CDR3 is CASSEDRGAYEQYF. CDR3 DNA: TGCGCCAGCAGCGAGGACAGGGGCGCCTACGAGCAGTACTTC.

V is TRBV7-2 and J is TRBJ1-5; weak D call: TRBD1 (6 bases). The CDR3 is 13 amino acids. V lost 4 bases to trimming and J lost 4 bases, with 8 bases between them. The germline CDR1 and CDR2 sequences are SGHTA and FQGNSA. In DNA, the CDR3 is TGTGCCAGCAGCTACAGGGTAAATCAGCCCCAGCATTTT. Amino acids: CASSYRVNQPQHF.

V usage is TRBV9 and J usage is TRBJ2-5, with 9 positions matching TRBD1. Germline V lookup: CDR1 SGDLS, CDR2 YYNGEE. CDR3 size: 15 residues. The ends lost 2 bases at V and 5 bases at J; junction bases unmatched: 7. In DNA, the CDR3 is TGTGCCAGCAGCGTCAGGGGGACAGGGACGGAGACCCAGTACTTC. This gives the protein CASSVRGTGTETQYF.

The chain joins TRBV19 to TRBJ1-5; D remains ambiguous. The CDR3 has 13 amino acids. Trimming removed 5 bases from V and 7 bases from J, with 12 bases in between. Germline V gene data show CDR1 as LNHDA and CDR2 as SQIVND (reference sequence). CDR3 amino acids: CASSEGRVQPQHF. CDR3 sequence (DNA): TGTGCCAGTAGTGAAGGGCGGGTCCAGCCCCAGCATTTT. Combining the CDR3 with reference TRBV19 and TRBJ1-5 gives the whole variable domain DGGITQSPKYLFRKEGQNVTLSCEQNLNHDAMYWYRQDPGQGLRLIYYSQIVNDFQKGDIAEGYSVSREKKESFPLTVTSAQKNPTAFYLCASSEGRVQPQHFGDGTRLSIL.

The rearrangement joins TRBV7-9 to TRBJ2-5, with 7 bases that match TRBD2. Germline V lookup: CDR1 SEHNR, CDR2 FQNEAQ (reference sequence). The CDR3 is 15 residues long. Written as DNA, the CDR3 is TGTGCGTCATCCAGTGTCGGGACTACCCAAGAGACCCAGTACTTC. Its protein is CASSSVGTTQETQYF.

V and J are TRBV19 and TRBJ2-1; 8 bases line up with TRBD1. The CDR3 is made up of 13 amino acids. With V trimmed by 6 bases and J by 8 bases, 6 bases remained unmatched. Germline V gene data show CDR1 as LNHDA and CDR2 as SQIVND (reference sequence). CDR3 DNA sequence: TGTGCCAGTAGGGGGACAGGTCGTCATGAGCAGTTCTTC. Its translation: CASRGTGRHEQFF.

This chain connects TRBV3-1 (or the pseudogene TRBV3-2) to TRBJ2-5; 11 bases align to TRBD1. The V gene end was trimmed by 0 bases and the J gene end by 5 bases; junction bases not matched to a gene: 2. The germline CDR1 and CDR2 sequences are LGHDT and YNNKEL (reference sequence). The CDR3 runs to 15 residues. CDR3 bases: TGTGCCAGCAGCCAAGAGGGACAGGGGGAGGAGACCCAGTACTTC. Translation: CASSQEGQGEETQYF.

V and J are TRBV3-1 (or the pseudogene TRBV3-2) and TRBJ1-1; D gene ambiguous. Germline CDR1 reads LGHDT; CDR2 reads YNNKEL (reference sequence). This CDR3 has 13 amino acids. Trimming removed 0 bases at V and 7 bases at J, with 9 bases between. The DNA of the CDR3 is TGTGCCAGCAGCCAAGAGAACAGCTTTGAAGCTTTCTTT. Residues: CASSQENSFEAFF.

V gene TRBV27 combines with J gene TRBJ2-7, with TRBD2 matching over 12 bases. The CDR3 contains 15 residues. V lost 3 bases, J lost 6 bases, and 6 bases stayed unmatched. CDR1 and CDR2 (germline): MNHEY, SMNVEV (reference sequence). CDR3 residues: CASSFGLAGRREQYF. CDR3 in DNA: TGTGCCAGCAGTTTTGGACTAGCGGGAAGGCGCGAGCAGTACTTC.

The rearrangement links TRBV29-1 to TRBJ2-1; D perhaps matches TRBD2 (5 bases). The CDR3 is made up of 14 amino acids. Germline CDR1 SQVTM, CDR2 ANQGSEA. V was shortened by 2 bases and J by 10 bases, with 18 bases between the two germline ends. Written as DNA, the CDR3 is TGCAGCGTTGAATCCGGACTGGGGATCGGGGAGCAGTTCTTC. Protein: CSVESGLGIGEQFF.

J is TRBJ2-1 and V is TRBV18; TRBD2 is a possible D gene (5 bases). V lost 2 bases and J lost 8, with 16 bases in between. Germline values: CDR1 KGHSH, CDR2 LQKENI. The CDR3 runs to 15 residues. The CDR3 protein is CASSPSAGPAYEQFF. For the CDR3, the DNA is TGTGCCAGCTCACCATCTGCGGGCCCGGCCTATGAGCAGTTCTTC.

The gene calls are TRBV5-6 and TRBJ1-4; TRBD1 agrees at 7 bases. This CDR3 is 14 amino acids long. V was clipped by 4 bases and J by 8 bases; unmatched bases: 8. Germline-derived CDR1 and CDR2 are SGHDT and YYEEEE. This chain's CDR3 is CASSLRTGDEKLFF. The CDR3 bases are TGTGCCAGCAGCCTTAGGACAGGTGACGAAAAACTGTTTTTT.

The chain couples TRBV19 to TRBJ2-7; TRBD2 matches at 11 bases. Germline-derived CDR1 and CDR2 are LNHDA and SQIVND (reference sequence). This CDR3 spans 15 amino acids. With 7 bases clipped from V and 0 bases from J, the junction kept 5 bases outside the gene matches. CDR3 nucleotide sequence: TGTGCCAGTACCGCTAGCGGGAGGAGCTCCTACGAGCAGTACTTC. This translates into CASTASGRSSYEQYF.

The genes are TRBV19 and TRBJ2-6; 8 nucleotides align to TRBD1. This CDR3 is built from 17 residues. Germline loops: CDR1 LNHDA, CDR2 SQIVND (reference sequence). V lost 7 bases to trimming and J lost 3 bases; unmatched junction nucleotides: 11. CDR3 DNA: TGTGCCAGTACCCCCCGGACAGGGCCCTTTGGGGCCAACGTCCTGACTTTC. Translated: CASTPRTGPFGANVLTF.

The chain combines TRBV2 with TRBJ2-6; 9 bases align to TRBD1. Per germline, CDR1 SNHLY and CDR2 FYNNEI. The CDR3 length is 16 residues. The junction had 7 bases not matched to a gene; V was cut back by 6 bases and J by 4 bases. Here the CDR3 reads CASRGQGSPGANVLTF. The CDR3 coding sequence is TGTGCCAGCAGGGGACAGGGATCTCCAGGGGCCAACGTCCTGACTTTC.

The rearrangement joins TRBV15 to TRBJ2-2, with D possibly matching TRBD2 (6 bases). The germline gives CDR1 LNHNV, CDR2 YYDKDF (reference sequence). The CDR3 loop spans 14 amino acids. Trimming pared 5 bases from V and 6 bases from J, leaving 13 bases between. In DNA form, the CDR3 reads TGTGCCACCAGCGCCCTCCGGGACTCCGGGGAGCTGTTTTTT. This gives the protein CATSALRDSGELFF.

V is TRBV21-1 and J is TRBJ2-5; the table's D call of TRBD1 was not tested on the DNA. TRBV21-1 is shown as a pseudogene. This CDR3 region has 15 residues. The CDR3 here is CASSTHRRQKETQYF. DNA for the CDR3: TGTGCCAGCAGCACACACCGCCGACAGAAAGAGACCCAGTACTTC.

The gene calls are TRBV3-1 (or the pseudogene TRBV3-2) and TRBJ2-6, with a tentative D call TRBD1 (5 bases). The CDR3 covers 14 residues. Trimming left V 5 bases short and J 4 bases short, with 9 bases between. Germline V CDR1 and CDR2: LGHDT, YNNKEL (reference sequence). CDR3 protein: CASSTRQGANVLTF. The CDR3 DNA follows: TGTGCCAGCAGCACCCGACAGGGGGCCAACGTCCTGACTTTC.

The chain couples TRBV7-6 to TRBJ1-1; 9 nucleotides line up with TRBD1. J was trimmed by 7 bases and V by 4 bases; bases with no gene match: 10. Germline V CDR1 and CDR2: SGHVS, FNYEAQ. This CDR3 region has 15 residues. The CDR3 region is CASSYATGGSVEAFF. CDR3 sequence (DNA): TGTGCCAGCAGCTACGCCACAGGGGGCTCGGTTGAAGCTTTCTTT.

CDR3 sequence (DNA): TGTGCCACCAGCAGGGGGACAGGGGGCAAGACTGAAGCTTTCTTT. It translates to CATSRGTGGKTEAFF. This sequence joins TRBV15 and TRBJ1-1; 12 bases align to TRBD1. V dropped 3 bases and J dropped 5; count of bases not matched to a gene: 4. Germline assignment: CDR1 LNHNV and CDR2 YYDKDF (reference sequence). The CDR3 loop spans 15 amino acids.

The rearrangement links TRBV7-8 to TRBJ2-7, with TRBD2 matching over 8 bases. Germline assignment: CDR1 SGHVS and CDR2 FQNEAQ. CDR3 size: 15 residues. Trimming removed 0 bases from V and 5 bases from J; junction bases left unmatched: 6. CDR3 DNA: TGTGCCAGCAGCTTAGCCCTCGGGAGGGACAACGAGCAGTACTTC. It codes for CASSLALGRDNEQYF.

This sequence joins TRBV20-1 and TRBJ2-2; 8 nucleotides agree with TRBD1. V lost 3 bases and J lost 0; bases outside the gene matches: 15. The CDR3 is 19 amino acids. CDR1 is DFQATT, CDR2 SNEGSKA, per germline (reference sequence). CDR3 sequence reads: CSASPAWGTGPANTGELFF. CDR3 coding DNA: TGCAGTGCTAGTCCGGCCTGGGGGACAGGACCTGCGAACACCGGGGAGCTGTTTTTT.